The sequence of this T cell receptor beta chain was determined in a study of early T cells in non-severe SARS-CoV-2 infection. The protocol attached unique molecular identifiers to individual cDNA molecules. TCRdb ran MiXCR on the 5' RACE reads and lists one entry per CDR3 protein. The sample shows some 100,000 distinct CDR3 sequences, roughly 14% of them seen only once. This clonotype was recorded a few times. Per germline, CDR1 SGHVS and CDR2 FQNEAQ. V was clipped by 2 bases and J by 3 bases; unmatched bases: 5. CDR3 length: 15 amino acids. Sequencing was performed on whole blood. J is TRBJ1-2 and V is TRBV7-8, with 8 bases that match TRBD1. The clonotype comes from an adult who was a healthcare worker with PCR-confirmed SARS-CoV-2 infection or an uninfected control (not recorded which). The CDR3 DNA sequence: TGTGCCAGCAGCTTACAGGGGGCGGTCGACTATGGCTACACCTTC. Translation gives CASSLQGAVDYGYTF.